This T cell receptor (beta chain) was recorded in a study of blood T cell repertoires in COVID-19 (dated by TCRdb to 2020 to 2022). In the study overall: Samples from collaborators originated in the United States, Italy and Spain and spanned both the acute and convalescent phases of COVID-19. Subjects who had been exposed to COVID-19, were actively infected with it, or had recovered from it provided the deeply sampled blood TCRbeta repertoires that made up the dataset. Where available, HLA class I and class II types were taken from metadata supplied by the sample provider and were not determined by assay-based typing. Samples were obtained from the ongoing ImmuneRACE study (first 160 participants) and from 1,254 subjects provided by 6 global collaborators. The material from the prospective study consisted of cDNA or gDNA derived from T cells, B-cell-depleted T cells, or PBMCs. The sample metadata nearly always contained a de-identified subject ID, COVID-19 status, age in years and sex. The repertoires were made available in a free public database intended to serve as a resource for research on the immune response to SARS-CoV-2. The paper as a whole reports these results and caveats: Clinical and demographic metadata were provided uncurated, with the amount varying by source and participant.

The cysteine opens and the phenylalanine closes a CDR3 of 14 amino acids. CDR3 DNA only is kept here, 42 bases in frame from base 1. CDR1 is given as WSHSY and CDR2 as SAAADI, both from the germline V gene. After removal of 2 bases from V and 10 bases from J, the junction retains 5 bases not matched to a gene. The collaborating institutions used their own protocols to collect whole blood in K2EDTA tubes. For TCRbeta analysis, collaborators shipped samples as frozen whole blood, isolated PBMCs, or DNA extracted from either of those sample types. The immunoSEQ Assay, a bias-controlled multiplex PCR, was used to amplify TCRbeta CDR3 regions from genomic DNA. As for the original processing: Nucleated cell counts per sample were estimated from amplification of reference gene primers within the assay. To quantify the absolute abundance of each unique TCRbeta CDR3 rearrangement, sequence reads were collapsed and filtered. For each sample, productive Simpson clonality was calculated as the square root of Simpson's diversity index across productive rearrangements. What TCRdb holds here is the immuneACCESS table cut down to in-frame rearrangements. Part of the clones is not present; checked against another copy, under half of the missing clones reflect an unresolved V gene, and the others are unexplained. The V and J calls and clone size were taken over from that table, and D and trimming were inferred from the DNA. For this sample the table gives under 300,000 clones, of which roughly 85% were detected only once. Together, the top ten hold 2.5% to 3.5% of the sample.

A word on this clone: Its antigen is still unknown. No qualities accompany the bases; no much larger clone lies one base away.

The sample consisted of peripheral blood. This sequence uses TRBV10-2 and TRBJ1-6; 7 middle bases align to TRBD1. The source is a woman aged 25 to 39 with active or convalescent COVID-19. The CDR3 loop reads CASSERGGNSPLHF. The DNA reads TGCGCCAGCAGTGAGCGAGGGGGCAACTCACCCCTCCACTTT.